Only a few counts were recorded for the clone carrying this T cell receptor (beta chain). Its antigen is currently unknown. The sample comes from a study of glioma-infiltrating T cells. The CDR3 runs to 16 residues. The germline V gene encodes CDR1 LGHDT and CDR2 YNNKEL (reference sequence). V lost 3 bases to trimming and J lost 2 bases; unmatched junction nucleotides: 8. General study findings and limits: Non-neoplastic patients had below-expected tissue-blood divergence, while all gliomas exceeded expectation. Tissue and blood shared very few CDR3 sequences.

Using RNA template, CDR3s of TCR alpha and beta were amplified with iRepertoire arm-PCR. TCRdb fed the multiplex PCR reads into MiXCR, producing one record per CDR3 protein. The sample consists of about 110,000 distinct CDR3 sequences, around 25% of them appearing once. The receptor's source is a human donor with low-grade glioma or glioblastoma, undergoing nonglioma brain surgery, or in good health (not recorded which). J is TRBJ2-5 and V is TRBV3-1, with 8 bases identical to TRBD2. What was sequenced was glioma tissue, nonneoplastic brain tissue, or PBMCs (not recorded which). CDR3 residues: CASSQPERGLQETQYF. The CDR3 DNA follows: TGTGCCAGCAGCCAGCCGGAGCGGGGGCTTCAAGAGACCCAGTACTTC.